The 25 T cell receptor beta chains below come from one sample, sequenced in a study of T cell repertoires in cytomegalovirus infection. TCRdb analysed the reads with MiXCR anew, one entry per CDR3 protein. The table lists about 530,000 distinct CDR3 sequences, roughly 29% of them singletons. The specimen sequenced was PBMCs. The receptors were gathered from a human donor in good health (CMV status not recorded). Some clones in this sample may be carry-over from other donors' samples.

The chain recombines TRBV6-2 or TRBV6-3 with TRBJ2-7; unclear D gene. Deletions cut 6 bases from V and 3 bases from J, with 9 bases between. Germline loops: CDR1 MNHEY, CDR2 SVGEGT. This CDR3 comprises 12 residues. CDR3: CASSKLFYEQYF. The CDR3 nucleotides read TGTGCCAGCAGCAAACTCTTCTACGAGCAGTACTTC.

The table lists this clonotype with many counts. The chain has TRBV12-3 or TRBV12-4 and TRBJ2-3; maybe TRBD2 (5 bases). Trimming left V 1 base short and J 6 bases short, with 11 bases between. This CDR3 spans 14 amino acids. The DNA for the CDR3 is TGTGCCAGCAGTTTAGGGGGAGTGGGTGATACGCAGTATTTT. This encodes CASSLGGVGDTQYF.

DNA for the CDR3: TGTGCCAGCAGTTTTACAGGGGGTGGGGGCTACACCTTC. Residues: CASSFTGGGGYTF. The rearrangement joins TRBV12-3 or TRBV12-4 to TRBJ1-2; 8 bases match TRBD1. V lost 3 bases to trimming and J lost 8 bases; unmatched junction nucleotides: 5. This CDR3 is built from 13 residues.

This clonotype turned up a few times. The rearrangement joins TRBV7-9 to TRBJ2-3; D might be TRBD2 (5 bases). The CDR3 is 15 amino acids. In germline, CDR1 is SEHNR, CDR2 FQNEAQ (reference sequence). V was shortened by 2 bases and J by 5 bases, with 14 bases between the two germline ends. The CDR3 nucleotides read TGTGCCAGCAGCTTAATTGTCGGTGAGGGAGATACGCAGTATTTT. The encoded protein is CASSLIVGEGDTQYF.

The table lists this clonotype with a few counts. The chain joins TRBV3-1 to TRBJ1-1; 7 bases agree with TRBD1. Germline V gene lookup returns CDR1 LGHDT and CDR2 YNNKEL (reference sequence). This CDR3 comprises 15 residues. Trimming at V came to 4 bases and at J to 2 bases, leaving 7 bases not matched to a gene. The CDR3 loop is CASSLWTGRNTEAFF. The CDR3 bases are TGTGCCAGCAGCCTTTGGACAGGCCGAAACACTGAAGCTTTCTTT.

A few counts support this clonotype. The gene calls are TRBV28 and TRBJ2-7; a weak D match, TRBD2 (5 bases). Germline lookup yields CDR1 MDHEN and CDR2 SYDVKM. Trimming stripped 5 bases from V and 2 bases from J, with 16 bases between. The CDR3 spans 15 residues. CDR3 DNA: TGTGCCAGCAGTCACCCCCGGGCGGGCACCTACGAGCAGTACTTC. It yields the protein CASSHPRAGTYEQYF.

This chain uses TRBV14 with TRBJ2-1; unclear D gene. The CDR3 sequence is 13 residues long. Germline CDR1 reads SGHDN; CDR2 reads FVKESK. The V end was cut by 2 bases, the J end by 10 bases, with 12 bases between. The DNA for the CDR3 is TGTGCCAGCAGCCAATTAGGAGCTAAAGAGCAGTTCTTC. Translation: CASSQLGAKEQFF.

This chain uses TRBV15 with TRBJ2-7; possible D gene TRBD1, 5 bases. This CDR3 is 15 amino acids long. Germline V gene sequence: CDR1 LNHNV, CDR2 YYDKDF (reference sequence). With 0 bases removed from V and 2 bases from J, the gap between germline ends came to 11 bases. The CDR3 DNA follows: TGTGCCACCAGCAGAGATGGTCAGGGCCCCTACGAGCAGTACTTC. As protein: CATSRDGQGPYEQYF.

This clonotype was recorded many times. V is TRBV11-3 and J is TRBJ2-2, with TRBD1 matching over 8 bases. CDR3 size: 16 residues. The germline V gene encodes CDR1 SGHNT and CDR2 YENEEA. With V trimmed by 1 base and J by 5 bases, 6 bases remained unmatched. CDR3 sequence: CASSLGTGLWTGELFF. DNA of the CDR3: TGTGCCAGCAGCTTAGGGACAGGGCTCTGGACCGGGGAGCTGTTTTTT.

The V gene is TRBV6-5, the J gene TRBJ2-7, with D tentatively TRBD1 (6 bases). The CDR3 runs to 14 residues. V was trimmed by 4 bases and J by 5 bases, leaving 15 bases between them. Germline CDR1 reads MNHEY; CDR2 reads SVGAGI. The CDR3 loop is CASSSQGGLDEQYF. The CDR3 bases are TGTGCCAGCAGTTCTCAAGGGGGTTTGGACGAGCAGTACTTC.

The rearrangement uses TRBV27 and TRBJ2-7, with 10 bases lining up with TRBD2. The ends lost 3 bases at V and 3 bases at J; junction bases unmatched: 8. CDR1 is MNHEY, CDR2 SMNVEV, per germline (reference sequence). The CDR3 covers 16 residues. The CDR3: CASSFSAIAGGYEQYF. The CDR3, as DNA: TGTGCCAGCAGTTTTTCAGCAATAGCGGGAGGCTACGAGCAGTACTTC.

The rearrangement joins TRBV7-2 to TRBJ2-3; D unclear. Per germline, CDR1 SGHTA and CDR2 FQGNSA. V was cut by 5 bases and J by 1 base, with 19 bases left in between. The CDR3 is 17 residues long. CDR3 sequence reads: CASSARRGTVGTDTQYF. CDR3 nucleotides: TGTGCCAGCAGCGCTAGGCGCGGCACGGTCGGCACAGATACGCAGTATTTT. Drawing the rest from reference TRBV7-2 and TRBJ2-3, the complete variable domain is GAGVSQSPSNKVTEKGKDVELRCDPISGHTALYWYRQSLGQGLEFLIYFQGNSAPDKSGLPSDRFSAERTGGSVSTLTIQRTQQEDSAVYLCASSARRGTVGTDTQYFGPGTRLTVL.

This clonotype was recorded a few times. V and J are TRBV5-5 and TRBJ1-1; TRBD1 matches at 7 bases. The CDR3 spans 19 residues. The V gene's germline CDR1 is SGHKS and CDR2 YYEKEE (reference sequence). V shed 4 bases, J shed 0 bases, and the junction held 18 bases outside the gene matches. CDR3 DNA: TGTGCCAGCAGCCGGAACCGGGACCCCAGAGGGGGCATGAACACTGAAGCTTTCTTT. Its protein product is CASSRNRDPRGGMNTEAFF.

The CDR3 sequence is CASFEAGQKQEQYV. CDR3 coding DNA: TGTGCCAGTTTTGAGGCGGGCCAAAAGCAAGAGCAGTACGTC. The chain joins TRBV12-3 or TRBV12-4 to TRBJ2-7, with D possibly being TRBD2 (5 bases). Trimming took 9 bases from V and 7 from J, leaving 22 bases between them. CDR3 size: 14 residues.

The CDR3 DNA reads as TGTGCCAGCAACGAAAGGGCAGGGCGGTTCGACGGCTACACCTTC. Translation: CASNERAGRFDGYTF. The genes are TRBV6-2 or TRBV6-3 and TRBJ1-2; D might be TRBD1 (5 bases). In germline, CDR1 is MNHEY, CDR2 SVGEGT. The CDR3 is 15 residues long. Trimming cost V 7 bases and J 8 bases, with 23 bases left between them.

The CDR3 bases are TGTGCCAGCAGATCCCAGGGCCCGAGTTGGGAGCTGTTTTTT. Its protein is CASRSQGPSWELFF. The V and J genes are TRBV2 and TRBJ2-2; D possibly corresponds to TRBD1 (5 bases). V gave up 6 bases and J gave up 9 bases, with 17 bases separating them. CDR3 length: 14 residues. CDR1 SNHLY and CDR2 FYNNEI come from the germline V gene.

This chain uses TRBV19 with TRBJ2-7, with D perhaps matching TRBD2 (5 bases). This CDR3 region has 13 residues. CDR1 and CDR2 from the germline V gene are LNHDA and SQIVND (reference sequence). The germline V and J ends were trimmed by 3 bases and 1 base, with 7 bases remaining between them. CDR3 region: CASSMGESYEQYF. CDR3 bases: TGTGCCAGTAGTATGGGAGAATCCTACGAGCAGTACTTC.

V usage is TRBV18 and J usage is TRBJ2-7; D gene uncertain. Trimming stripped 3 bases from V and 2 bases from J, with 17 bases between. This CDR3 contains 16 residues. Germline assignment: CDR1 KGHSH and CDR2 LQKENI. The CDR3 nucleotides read TGTGCCAGCTCACCCTCACCGGGCCTAGGGCCCTACGAGCAGTACTTC. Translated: CASSPSPGLGPYEQYF.

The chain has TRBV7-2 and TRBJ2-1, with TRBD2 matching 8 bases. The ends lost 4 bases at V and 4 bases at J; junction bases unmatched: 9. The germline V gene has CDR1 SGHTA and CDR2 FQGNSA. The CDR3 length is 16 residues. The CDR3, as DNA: TGTGCCAGCAGCTCCGAGGGGCGGGAGGCTTACAATGAGCAGTTCTTC. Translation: CASSSEGREAYNEQFF.

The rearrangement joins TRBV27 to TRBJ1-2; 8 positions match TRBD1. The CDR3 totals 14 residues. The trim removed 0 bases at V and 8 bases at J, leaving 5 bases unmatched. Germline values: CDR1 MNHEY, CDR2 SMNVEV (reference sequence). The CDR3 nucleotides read TGTGCCAGCAGTTTATCAAGGACAGGGTCCGGCTACACCTTC. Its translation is CASSLSRTGSGYTF.

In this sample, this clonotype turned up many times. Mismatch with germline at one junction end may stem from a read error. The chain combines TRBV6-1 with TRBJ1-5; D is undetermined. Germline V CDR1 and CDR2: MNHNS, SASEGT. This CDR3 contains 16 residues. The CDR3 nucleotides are TGTGCCAGCACTGAAGGTAGGCACACGGGCAATCAGCCCCAGCATTTT. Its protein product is CASTEGRHTGNQPQHF.

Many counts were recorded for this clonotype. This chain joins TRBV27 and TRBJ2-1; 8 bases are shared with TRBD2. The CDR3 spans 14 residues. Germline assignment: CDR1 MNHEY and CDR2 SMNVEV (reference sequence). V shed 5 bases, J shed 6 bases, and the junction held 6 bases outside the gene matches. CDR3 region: CASSLRTSGNEQFF. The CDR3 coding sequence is TGTGCCAGCAGTCTCCGCACTAGCGGCAATGAGCAGTTCTTC.

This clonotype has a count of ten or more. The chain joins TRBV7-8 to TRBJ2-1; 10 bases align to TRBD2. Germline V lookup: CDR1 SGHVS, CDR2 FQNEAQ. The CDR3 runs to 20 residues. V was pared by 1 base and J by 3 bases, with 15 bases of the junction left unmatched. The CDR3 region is CASSLGRFSSGRSHYNEQFF. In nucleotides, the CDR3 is TGTGCCAGCAGCTTAGGCCGCTTCAGTAGCGGGAGGTCGCACTACAATGAGCAGTTCTTC.

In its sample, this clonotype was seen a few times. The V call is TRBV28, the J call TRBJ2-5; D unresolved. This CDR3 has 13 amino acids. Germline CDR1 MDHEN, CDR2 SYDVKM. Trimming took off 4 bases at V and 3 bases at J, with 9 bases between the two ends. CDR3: CASSSRLEETQYF. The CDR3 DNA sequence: TGTGCCAGCAGTTCCCGGTTAGAAGAGACCCAGTACTTC. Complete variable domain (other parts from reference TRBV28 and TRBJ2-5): DVKVTQSSRYLVKRTGEKVFLECVQDMDHENMFWYRQDPGLGLRLIYFSYDVKMKEKGDIPEGYSVSREKKERFSLILESASTNQTSMYLCASSSRLEETQYFGPGTRLLVL.

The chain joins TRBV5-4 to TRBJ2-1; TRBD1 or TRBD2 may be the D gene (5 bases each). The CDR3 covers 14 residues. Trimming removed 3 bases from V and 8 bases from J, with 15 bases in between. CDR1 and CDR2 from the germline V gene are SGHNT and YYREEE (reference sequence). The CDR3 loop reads CASSSPRGRDEQFF. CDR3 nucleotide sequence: TGTGCCAGCAGCTCCCCGAGGGGTAGAGATGAGCAGTTCTTC.